This record concerns one T cell receptor beta chain sequence. CDR3 length: 10 residues. V was cut by 10 bases and J by 4 bases, with 7 bases left in between. Germline V gene lookup returns CDR1 KGHDR and CDR2 SFDVKD. The data stem from a study of blood T cell repertoires in COVID-19. In the study overall: The analysed material was cDNA or gDNA that came from T cells, B-cell-depleted T cells, or PBMCs.

Original processing notes: The assay estimated nucleated cells by amplifying reference gene primers. Using immunoSEQ multiplex PCR, the repertoire was profiled, and TCRdb retains in-frame clones only, with some absent. The V and J calls and clone size come from that table; D and trimming were worked out from the DNA. The repertoire holds 160,000 or so clones, approximately 84% seen once, with roughly 1.2% in the top ten. The sequenced sample consisted of PBMCs or T cells enriched from blood (not recorded which). The V gene is TRBV24-1, the J gene TRBJ2-7; TRBD2 is a possible D gene (6 bases). This receptor was taken from a human donor with acute COVID-19. The donor label of this sample is uncertain. CDR3 nucleotides: TGTGCCACACGGGGGTACGAGCAGTACTTC. Its protein product is CATRGYEQYF.